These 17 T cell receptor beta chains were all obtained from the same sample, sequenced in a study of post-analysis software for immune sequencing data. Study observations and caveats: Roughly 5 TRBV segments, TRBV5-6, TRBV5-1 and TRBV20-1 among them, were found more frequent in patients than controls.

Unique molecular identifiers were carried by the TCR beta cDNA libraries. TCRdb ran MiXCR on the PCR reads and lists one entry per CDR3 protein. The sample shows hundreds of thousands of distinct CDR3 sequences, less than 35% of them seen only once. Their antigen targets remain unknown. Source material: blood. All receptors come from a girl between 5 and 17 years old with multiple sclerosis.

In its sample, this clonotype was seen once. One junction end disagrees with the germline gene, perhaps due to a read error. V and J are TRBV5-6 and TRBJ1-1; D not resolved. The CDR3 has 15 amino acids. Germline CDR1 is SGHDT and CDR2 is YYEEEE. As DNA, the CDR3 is TGTGCCGGCAGCATGACGCTGAGTGTATCCACTGAAGCTTTCTTT. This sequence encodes CAGSMTLSVSTEAFF.

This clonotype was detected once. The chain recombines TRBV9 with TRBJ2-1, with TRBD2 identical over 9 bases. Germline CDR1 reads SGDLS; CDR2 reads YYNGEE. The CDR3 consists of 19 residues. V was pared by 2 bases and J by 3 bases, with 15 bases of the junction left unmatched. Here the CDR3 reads CASSVGWASGINRYNEQFF. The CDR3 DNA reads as TGTGCCAGCAGCGTCGGATGGGCTAGCGGGATTAATCGCTACAATGAGCAGTTCTTC.

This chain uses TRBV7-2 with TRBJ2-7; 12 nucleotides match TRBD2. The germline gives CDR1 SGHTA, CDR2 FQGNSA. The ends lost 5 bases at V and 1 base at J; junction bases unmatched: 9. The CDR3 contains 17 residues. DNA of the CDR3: TGTGCCAGCAGCCGGACTAGCGGGGTTTACGTTTCCTACGAGCAGTACTTC. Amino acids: CASSRTSGVYVSYEQYF.

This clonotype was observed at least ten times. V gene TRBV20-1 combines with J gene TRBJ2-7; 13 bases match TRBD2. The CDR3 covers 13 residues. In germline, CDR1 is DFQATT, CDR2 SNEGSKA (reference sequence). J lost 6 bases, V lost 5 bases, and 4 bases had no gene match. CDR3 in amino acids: CSAGGLAGAEQYF. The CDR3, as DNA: TGCAGTGCTGGCGGACTAGCGGGAGCCGAGCAGTACTTC.

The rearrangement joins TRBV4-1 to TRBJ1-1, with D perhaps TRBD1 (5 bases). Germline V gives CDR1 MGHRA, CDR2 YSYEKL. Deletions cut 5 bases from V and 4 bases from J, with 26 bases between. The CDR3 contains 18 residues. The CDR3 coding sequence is TGCGCCAGCAGCTCCAATTACGGTCGGGGCAGGAAGAGCACTGAAGCTTTCTTT. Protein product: CASSSNYGRGRKSTEAFF.

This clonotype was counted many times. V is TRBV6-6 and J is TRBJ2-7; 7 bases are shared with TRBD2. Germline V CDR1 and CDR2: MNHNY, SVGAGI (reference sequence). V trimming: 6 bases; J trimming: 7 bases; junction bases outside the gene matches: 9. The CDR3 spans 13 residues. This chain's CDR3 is CASRGLRPGEQYF. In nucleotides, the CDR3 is TGTGCCAGCAGGGGACTACGTCCGGGGGAGCAGTACTTC.

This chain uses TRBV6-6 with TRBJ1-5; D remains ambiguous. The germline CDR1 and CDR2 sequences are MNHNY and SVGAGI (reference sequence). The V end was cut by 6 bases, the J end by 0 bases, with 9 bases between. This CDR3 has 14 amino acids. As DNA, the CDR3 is TGTGCCAGCAGGCCGGAGAGTAGCAATCAGCCCCAGCATTTT. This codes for CASRPESSNQPQHF.

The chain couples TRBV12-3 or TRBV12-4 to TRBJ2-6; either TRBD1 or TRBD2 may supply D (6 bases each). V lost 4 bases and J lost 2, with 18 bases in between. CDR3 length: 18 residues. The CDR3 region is CASSYRRGVEAGANVLTF. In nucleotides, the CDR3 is TGTGCCAGCAGTTACCGAAGGGGGGTTGAAGCTGGGGCCAACGTCCTGACTTTC.

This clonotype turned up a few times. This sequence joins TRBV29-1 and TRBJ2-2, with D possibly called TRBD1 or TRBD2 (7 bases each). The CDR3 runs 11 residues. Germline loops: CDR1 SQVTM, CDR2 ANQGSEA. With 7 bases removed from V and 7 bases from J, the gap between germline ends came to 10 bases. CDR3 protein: CSGRGGGELFF. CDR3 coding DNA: TGCAGCGGCAGGGGGGGCGGGGAGCTGTTTTTT.

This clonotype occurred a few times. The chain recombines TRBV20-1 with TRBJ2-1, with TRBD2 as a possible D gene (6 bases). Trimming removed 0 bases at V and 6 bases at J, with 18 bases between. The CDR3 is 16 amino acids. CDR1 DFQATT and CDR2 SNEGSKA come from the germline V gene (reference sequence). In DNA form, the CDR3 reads TGCAGTGCTAGAGATCAGGCGCGGGGCGGTGGCAATGAGCAGTTCTTC. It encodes CSARDQARGGGNEQFF.

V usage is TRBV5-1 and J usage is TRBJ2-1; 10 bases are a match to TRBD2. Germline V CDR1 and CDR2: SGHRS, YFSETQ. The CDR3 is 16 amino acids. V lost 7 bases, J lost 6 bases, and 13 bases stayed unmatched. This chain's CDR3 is CASELGIAGGTNEQFF. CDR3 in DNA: TGCGCCAGCGAACTTGGGATAGCGGGAGGTACCAATGAGCAGTTCTTC.

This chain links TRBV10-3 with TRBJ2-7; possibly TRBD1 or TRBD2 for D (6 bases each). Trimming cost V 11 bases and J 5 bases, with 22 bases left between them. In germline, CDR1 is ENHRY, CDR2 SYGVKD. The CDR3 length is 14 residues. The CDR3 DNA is TGTGCCTCGAAGGGGGTTCGGGGGAAGGACGAGCAGTACTTC. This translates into CASKGVRGKDEQYF.

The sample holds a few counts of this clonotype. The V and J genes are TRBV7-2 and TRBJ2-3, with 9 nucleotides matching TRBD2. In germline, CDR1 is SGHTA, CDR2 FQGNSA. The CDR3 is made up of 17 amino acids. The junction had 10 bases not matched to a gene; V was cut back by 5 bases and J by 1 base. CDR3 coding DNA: TGTGCCAGCAGCCCGAACGTAGCGGGGGAGGGCACAGATACGCAGTATTTT. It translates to CASSPNVAGEGTDTQYF. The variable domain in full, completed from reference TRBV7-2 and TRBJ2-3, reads GAGVSQSPSNKVTEKGKDVELRCDPISGHTALYWYRQSLGQGLEFLIYFQGNSAPDKSGLPSDRFSAERTGGSVSTLTIQRTQQEDSAVYLCASSPNVAGEGTDTQYFGPGTRLTVL.

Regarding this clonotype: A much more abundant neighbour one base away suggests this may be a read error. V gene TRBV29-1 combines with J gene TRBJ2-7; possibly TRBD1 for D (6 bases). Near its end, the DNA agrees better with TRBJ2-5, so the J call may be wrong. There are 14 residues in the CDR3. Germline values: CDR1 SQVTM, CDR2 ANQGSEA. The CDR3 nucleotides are TGCAGCGCGCGACAGGCGCCCCCGCATGAGACCCAGTACTTC. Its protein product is CSARQAPPHETQYF.

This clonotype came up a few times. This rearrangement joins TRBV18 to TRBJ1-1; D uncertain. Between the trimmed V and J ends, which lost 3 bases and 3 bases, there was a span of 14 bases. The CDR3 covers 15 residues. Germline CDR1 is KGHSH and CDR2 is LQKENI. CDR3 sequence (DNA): TGTGCCAGCTCACCGGGAGCGGTTATGGACACTGAAGCTTTCTTT. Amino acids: CASSPGAVMDTEAFF. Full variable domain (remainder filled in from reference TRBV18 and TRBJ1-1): NAGVMQNPRHLVRRRGQEARLRCSPMKGHSHVYWYRQLPEEGLKFMVYLQKENIIDESGMPKERFSAEFPKEGPSILRIQQVVRGDSAAYFCASSPGAVMDTEAFFGQGTRLTVV.

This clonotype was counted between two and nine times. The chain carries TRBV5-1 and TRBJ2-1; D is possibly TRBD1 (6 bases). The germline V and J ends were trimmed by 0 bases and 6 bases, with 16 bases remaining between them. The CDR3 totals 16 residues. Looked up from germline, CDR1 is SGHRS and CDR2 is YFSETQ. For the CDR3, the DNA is TGCGCCAGCAGCTTGGCCGAAGGGGGTGCAGTCAATGAGCAGTTCTTC. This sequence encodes CASSLAEGGAVNEQFF.

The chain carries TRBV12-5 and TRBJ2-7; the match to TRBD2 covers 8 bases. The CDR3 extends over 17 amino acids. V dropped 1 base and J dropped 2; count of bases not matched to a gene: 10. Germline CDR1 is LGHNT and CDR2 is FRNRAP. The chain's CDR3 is CASGLAPSSGTPYEQYF. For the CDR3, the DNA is TGTGCTAGTGGTTTGGCACCGAGTAGCGGGACCCCCTACGAGCAGTACTTC.